This T cell receptor (beta chain) comes out of a study of radiation and T cells in renal cell carcinoma. The overall study: Nephrectomy followed 15 Gy stereotactic body radiation by 4 weeks. Study conclusions and caveats: No pretreatment tumor biopsies were available for baseline clonotypes.

Time point specified: baseline pretreatment blood. Noted treatment: 15 Gy SBRT to primary tumor, nephrectomy 4 weeks later. This renal cell carcinoma was of the clear cell type. The assay was immunoSEQ multiplex PCR, and TCRdb's table has in-frame clones only and misses some. The sample has about 140,000 clones; roughly 80% are singletons. Trimming removed 5 bases from V and 10 bases from J; junction bases left unmatched: 13. The CDR3 loop spans 15 amino acids. Germline CDR1 and CDR2: SGHRS and YFSETQ. This clone was counted a single time. The antigen remains undetermined. The receptor comes from a woman between 45 and 65 years old with renal cell carcinoma. The material was blood, obtained from a patient whose treatment included radiotherapy and nephrectomy. This chain connects TRBV5-1 to TRBJ2-1, with 9 bases fitting TRBD2. The CDR3 DNA is TGCGCCAGCAGTGCTGGACTGGCGGGAGGGTACGAGCAGTTCTTC. It yields the protein CASSAGLAGGYEQFF.